These 7 T cell receptor beta chains share one sample of origin, sequenced in a study of T cell changes during pregnancy in multiple sclerosis. Libraries were prepared by immunoSEQ multiplex PCR; TCRdb keeps only in-frame clonotypes and omits some of them. The sample yields nearly 110,000 clones, under 95% seen once. This specimen consisted of peripheral blood, obtained after pregnancy. The receptors come from a female donor with multiple sclerosis, enrolled in a pregnancy study.

The CDR3 nucleotides read TGTGCCAGCAGTCCGGGGACAGTTAGCAATCAGCCCCAGCATTTT. Translation: CASSPGTVSNQPQHF. The genes are TRBV27 and TRBJ1-5; 7 bases map to TRBD1. The J segment lost 0 bases and the V segment lost 5 bases, leaving 4 bases of the junction unmatched. This CDR3 is 15 amino acids long. Germline V gene sequence: CDR1 MNHEY, CDR2 SMNVEV (reference sequence).

The genes are TRBV4-1 and TRBJ1-4; perhaps TRBD1 as D (6 bases). The V gene lost 3 bases and the J gene lost 2 bases, with 10 bases spanning the gap. Germline V gives CDR1 MGHRA, CDR2 YSYEKL. This CDR3 has 15 residues. CDR3 in amino acids: CASSHRDNTNEKLFF. CDR3 nucleotides: TGCGCCAGCAGCCACCGGGACAATACTAATGAAAAACTGTTTTTT.

This clone turned up a few times. The V gene is TRBV15, the J gene TRBJ2-3; TRBD2 aligns across 8 bases. The junction had 5 bases not matched to a gene; V was cut back by 1 base and J by 2 bases. CDR3 length: 16 residues. Germline V gene data show CDR1 as LNHNV and CDR2 as YYDKDF (reference sequence). The CDR3 loop is CATSRGTSRYTDTQYF. CDR3 coding DNA: TGTGCCACCAGCAGAGGGACTAGCAGGTACACAGATACGCAGTATTTT.

The rearrangement uses TRBV21-1 and TRBJ1-2; the table gives TRBD1 as D, unverified against the DNA. TRBV21-1 is annotated as a pseudogene. The CDR3 has 16 residues. In nucleotides, the CDR3 is TGTGCCAGCAGCAAAACCGACAGGATCCCTAACTATGGCTACACCTTC. It is translated as CASSKTDRIPNYGYTF.

The rearrangement uses TRBV27 and TRBJ2-5, with 7 nucleotides matching TRBD2. Germline V gene sequence: CDR1 MNHEY, CDR2 SMNVEV (reference sequence). V was pared by 5 bases and J by 1 base, with 10 bases of the junction left unmatched. The CDR3 is 16 amino acids. CDR3 protein: CASSPITLAAQETQYF. The CDR3 DNA is TGTGCCAGCAGTCCCATAACGCTAGCGGCCCAAGAGACCCAGTACTTC.

The V call is TRBV9, the J call TRBJ2-2, with unresolved D. Deletions cut 0 bases from V and 7 bases from J, with 13 bases between. Germline values: CDR1 SGDLS, CDR2 YYNGEE. The CDR3 runs to 15 residues. The CDR3 loop reads CASSVGLPPGGELFF. In nucleotides, the CDR3 is TGTGCCAGCAGCGTAGGGTTACCACCGGGCGGGGAGCTGTTTTTT.

This chain links TRBV5-1 with TRBJ2-7; TRBD2 is a possible D gene (6 bases). The V and J ends lost 0 bases and 9 bases respectively, with 19 bases between them. The CDR3 loop spans 15 amino acids. Germline CDR1 SGHRS, CDR2 YFSETQ. Here the CDR3 DNA reads TGCGCCAGCAGCTTGGATCCCCTCAGGACTACGGCGCAGTACTTC. This sequence encodes CASSLDPLRTTAQYF. The variable domain in full, completed from reference TRBV5-1 and TRBJ2-7, reads KAGVTQTPRYLIKTRGQQVTLSCSPISGHRSVSWYQQTPGQGLQFLFEYFSETQRNKGNFPGRFSGRQFSNSRSEMNVSTLELGDSALYLCASSLDPLRTTAQYFGPGTRLTVT.